This TCR beta chain was identified during a study of response to subunit inactivated influenza vaccine. Comments on this clonotype: Its antigen is unknown.

TCRdb redid the calling of the RT-PCR reads with MiXCR, one entry per CDR3 protein. The repertoire consists of roughly 620,000 distinct CDR3 sequences, with approximately 10% occurring once and the leading ten covering 11%. The V gene's germline CDR1 is ENHRY and CDR2 SYGVKD. The V segment lost 7 bases and the J segment 5 bases; nucleotides outside the gene matches: 8. The CDR3 consists of 13 residues. Findings and caveats of the study: Authors proposed each seasonal influenza vaccination draws in few new T cells.

These same data were also listed under a study on T cells expressing NK-cell markers. Turning to that study: As the method of synthesis, 5'RACE template switching with UMIs yielded TCR beta cDNA. Similarly, these clonotypes led the CD3+CD56-NKG2C+ fraction as well in several donors. Whether the expanded NKG2C+ T cell clones recognized HCMV remained unclear.

Material: PBMCs from blood, obtained on the day of vaccination. The J gene is TRBJ2-7, the V gene TRBV10-3; the match to TRBD1 covers 7 bases. This clonotype was obtained from a man aged 45-60 years who received an inactivated influenza vaccine. The CDR3 nucleotides read TGTGCCATCAACGCACAGGGGTCCCACGAGCAGTACTTC. This gives the protein CAINAQGSHEQYF.